This TCR beta chain was recovered during a study of T cell changes during pregnancy in multiple sclerosis. Germline V lookup: CDR1 SGHAT, CDR2 FQNNGV. The CDR3 totals 15 residues. With 6 bases removed from V and 2 bases from J, the gap between germline ends came to 15 bases. Here immunoSEQ multiplex PCR was the method, and the copy in TCRdb shows in-frame clones only, minus some. This sample carries about 40,000 clones, more than 85% of them seen once, and the ten largest clones take just over 5.5%. The clonotype was recovered from a female donor with multiple sclerosis, enrolled in a pregnancy study. The V and J genes are TRBV11-2 and TRBJ2-3; TRBD2 is a possible D gene (6 bases). The material was CD8+ T cells from peripheral blood mononuclear cells, obtained in the third trimester of pregnancy. The CDR3, as DNA: TGTGCCAGCAGGGTAACAAGCGGGCCCACAGATACGCAGTATTTT. Protein sequence: CASRVTSGPTDTQYF.